A selection of T cell receptor beta chains follows, all from one sample in a study of shared clonotypes between healthy human individuals. Clones were read by immunoSEQ multiplex PCR, and TCRdb kept only the in-frame ones, dropping some. The table shows hundreds of thousands of clones, with 90% to 98% occurring only once. The source material was memory CD8+ T cells sorted from blood. These receptors were collected from a man aged 25-45 years in good health. CDR3s include the opening cysteine and the closing phenylalanine or tryptophan. The D gene is left open where the match is weak. Rows give clone size only sometimes, using once, few, many, or a class for an expanded clone.

j_gene	d_gene	v_gene	abundance	CDR3nt	CDR3aa
TRBJ1-1	-	TRBV19	-	TGTGCCAGTACTAGTATGTACACTGAAGCTTTCTTT	CASTSMYTEAFF
TRBJ2-7	TRBD2	TRBV19	-	TGTGCCAGTAGTGCCGGGACTAGCTACGAGCAGTACTTC	CASSAGTSYEQYF
TRBJ2-3	TRBD2	TRBV9	-	TGTGCCAGCAGCGTGGGACTAGCGGGCACAGATACGCAGTATTTT	CASSVGLAGTDTQYF
TRBJ2-3	TRBD2	TRBV4-2	-	TGTGCCAGCAGCCAAGTTACGGGAGGGTTAGATACGCAGTATTTT	CASSQVTGGLDTQYF
TRBJ1-2	-	TRBV5-6	once	TGTGCCAGCAGCCCCAGAGGGAGGAGCTATGGCTACACCTTC	CASSPRGRSYGYTF
TRBJ1-2	-	TRBV5-1	-	TGCGCCAGCAGCTCCGGGCGGGGCTATGGCTACACCTTC	CASSSGRGYGYTF
TRBJ2-7	-	TRBV4-1	once	TGCGCCAGCAGCCAAGTGGTTGGTCCTTCCTACGAGCAGTACTTC	CASSQVVGPSYEQYF
TRBJ2-3	TRBD2	TRBV5-4	-	TGTGCCAGCAGCGAAGCGGGAGTGGGCACAGATACGCAGTATTTT	CASSEAGVGTDTQYF
TRBJ2-5	TRBD2	TRBV11-2	-	TGTGCCAGCAGCCTCTTAAGACTAGCGGGACGGCAAGAGACCCAGTACTTC	CASSLLRLAGRQETQYF
TRBJ2-7	-	TRBV10-1	-	TGCGCCAGCAGTGAGCGGTCAACCTACGAGCAGTACTTC	CASSERSTYEQYF
TRBJ2-5	TRBD2	TRBV5-5	once	TGTGCCAGCAGCAACTCGGCTAGCGGGGAAGAGACCCAGTACTTC	CASSNSASGEETQYF
TRBJ2-2	TRBD2	TRBV6-1	-	TGTGCCAGCAGTGCCCGGACTAGCGGGAGTTGGAACACCGGGGAGCTGTTTTTT	CASSARTSGSWNTGELFF
TRBJ2-7	TRBD2	TRBV2	-	TGTGCCAGCCTCTTGGCGGGAGACAGTTTCGAGCAGTACTTC	CASLLAGDSFEQYF
TRBJ2-1	TRBD2	TRBV11-2	-	TGTGCCAGCAGCTTAAAAGGGCCCGGGATAGCGGGAGTGGCCAATGAGCAGTTCTTC	CASSLKGPGIAGVANEQFF
TRBJ2-7	-	TRBV11-2	-	TGTGCCAGCAGCTTAGCGGGAGAGGAGTACGAGCAGTACTTC	CASSLAGEEYEQYF
TRBJ2-1	TRBD2	TRBV6-1	-	TGTGCCAGCATCCGGGGGGACGGATACTACAATGAGCAGTTCTTC	CASIRGDGYYNEQFF
TRBJ2-3	-	TRBV10-2	-	TGCGCCAGCGGGGCGTGGGATACGCAGTATTTT	CASGAWDTQYF
TRBJ2-7	-	TRBV11-2	-	TGTGCCAGCAGCTCCAATAACGGATACTCCTACGAGCAGTACTTC	CASSSNNGYSYEQYF
TRBJ2-7	-	TRBV19	-	TGTGCCAGTAGCCCCCGAACAGGGGAACTAGCGCCCACCTACGAGCAGTACTTC	CASSPRTGELAPTYEQYF
TRBJ2-2	TRBD1	TRBV28	-	TGTGCCAGCAGTTACCCCGGGACAGGGTATACCGGGGAGCTGTTTTTT	CASSYPGTGYTGELFF
TRBJ2-1	TRBD1	TRBV7-9	-	TGTGCCAGCAGCCCAAGACTACTCGGACAGGGGGCGCGGTCCGATGAGCAGTTCTTC	CASSPRLLGQGARSDEQFF
TRBJ2-3	-	TRBV11-2	-	TGTGCCAGCAGCTTAGTGGGGAATACGCAGTATTTT	CASSLVGNTQYF
TRBJ2-3	-	TRBV20-1	-	TGCAGTGTAGGTAGCACAGATACGCAGTATTTT	CSVGSTDTQYF
TRBJ2-2	-	TRBV25-1	-	TGTGCCAGCAGTGACAGGGCGAACACCGGGGAGCTGTTTTTT	CASSDRANTGELFF
TRBJ2-7	-	TRBV10-3	-	TGTGCCGCCATGGGTGGATGGGAGCAGTACTTC	CAAMGGWEQYF
TRBJ1-3	-	TRBV5-8	-	TGTGCCAGCAGGCCGGGGGGGAGCTCTGGAAACACCATATATTTT	CASRPGGSSGNTIYF
TRBJ1-5	-	TRBV7-6	-	TGTGCCAGCAGCTTAGCTAGCAATCAGCCCCAGCATTTT	CASSLASNQPQHF
TRBJ2-6	TRBD1	TRBV18	-	TGTGCCAGCTCACCTTGGGACAGACACTACTCTGGGGCCAACGTCCTGACTTTC	CASSPWDRHYSGANVLTF
TRBJ1-5	-	TRBV6-9	-	TGTGCCAGCAGTTATGGGGGACATACGAATTATAGCAATCAGCCCCAGCATTTT	CASSYGGHTNYSNQPQHF
TRBJ2-5	-	TRBV11-2	-	TGTGCCAGCAGCTTAGTAGTACAAGAGACCCAGTACTTC	CASSLVVQETQYF
TRBJ1-2	-	TRBV28	-	TGTGCCAGCAGTCCAACGACCCTCTATGGCTACACCTTC	CASSPTTLYGYTF
TRBJ1-1	-	TRBV29-1	-	TGCAGCGTCCCAATCGGACAGATGAACACTGAAGCTTTCTTT	CSVPIGQMNTEAFF
TRBJ2-7	TRBD1	TRBV27	once	TGTGCCAGCAGTTCTCGGACAGGGGGCTACTACGAGCAGTACTTC	CASSSRTGGYYEQYF
TRBJ2-1	TRBD2	TRBV28	-	TGTGCCAGCAGTTTACCGGGAGGGCAGTTCTTC	CASSLPGGQFF
TRBJ2-7	TRBD2	TRBV28	-	TGTGCCAGCAGTTTATTCGGGACTAATTCCTACGAGCAGTACTTC	CASSLFGTNSYEQYF
TRBJ1-5	-	TRBV19	-	TGTGCCAGTAGACACGAGGACAGTAGCAATCAGCCCCAGCATTTT	CASRHEDSSNQPQHF
TRBJ1-1	-	TRBV2	-	TGTGCCAGCATCCTCCGGGCCGAAGAAGCTTTCTTT	CASILRAEEAFF
TRBJ1-1	-	TRBV5-1	-	TGCGCCAGCAGCTTGGTTGGGGGCCAGACTGAAGCTTTCTTT	CASSLVGGQTEAFF
TRBJ2-7	TRBD2	TRBV4-1	-	TGCGCCAGCAGCCGGACTAGCGGCTACGAGCAGTACTTC	CASSRTSGYEQYF